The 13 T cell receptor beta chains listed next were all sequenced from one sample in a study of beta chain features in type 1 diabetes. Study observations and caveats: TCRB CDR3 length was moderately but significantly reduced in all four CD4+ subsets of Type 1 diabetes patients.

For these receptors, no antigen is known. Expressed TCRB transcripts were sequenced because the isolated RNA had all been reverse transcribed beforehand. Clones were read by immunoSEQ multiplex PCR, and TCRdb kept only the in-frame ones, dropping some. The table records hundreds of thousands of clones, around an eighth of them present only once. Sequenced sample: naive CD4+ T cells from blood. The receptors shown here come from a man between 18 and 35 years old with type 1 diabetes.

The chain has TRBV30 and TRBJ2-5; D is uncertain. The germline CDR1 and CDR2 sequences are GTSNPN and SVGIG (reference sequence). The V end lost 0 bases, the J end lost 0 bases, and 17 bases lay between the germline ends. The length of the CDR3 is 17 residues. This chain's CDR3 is CAWSVAQWNPHQETQYF. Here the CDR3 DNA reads TGTGCCTGGAGTGTAGCCCAGTGGAATCCCCACCAAGAGACCCAGTACTTC.

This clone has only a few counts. CDR3 bases: TGTGCCAGCAGTATAGCTAGCACAGATACGCAGTATTTT. Translation gives CASSIASTDTQYF. The V and J genes are TRBV5-4 and TRBJ2-3; no firm D call. Germline V gene sequence: CDR1 SGHNT, CDR2 YYREEE (reference sequence). V lost 5 bases and J lost 0, with 7 bases in between. The CDR3 is 13 residues long.

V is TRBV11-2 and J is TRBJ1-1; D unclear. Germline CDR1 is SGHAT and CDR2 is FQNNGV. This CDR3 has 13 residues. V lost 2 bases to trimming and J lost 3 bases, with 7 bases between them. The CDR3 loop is CASSLTPDTEAFF. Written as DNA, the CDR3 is TGTGCCAGCAGCTTAACTCCCGACACTGAAGCTTTCTTT.

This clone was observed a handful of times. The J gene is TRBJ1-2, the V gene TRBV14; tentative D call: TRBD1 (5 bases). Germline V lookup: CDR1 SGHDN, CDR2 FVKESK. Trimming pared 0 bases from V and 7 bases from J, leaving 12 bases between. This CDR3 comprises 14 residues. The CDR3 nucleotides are TGTGCCAGCAGCCAAGAGGTCTACGGGGGTGGCTACACCTTC. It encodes CASSQEVYGGGYTF.

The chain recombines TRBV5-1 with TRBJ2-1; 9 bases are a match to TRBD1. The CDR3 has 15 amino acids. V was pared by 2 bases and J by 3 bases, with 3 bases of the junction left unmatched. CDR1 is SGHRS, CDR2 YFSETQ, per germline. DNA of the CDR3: TGCGCCAGCAGCTTCGGACAGGGGATCTACAATGAGCAGTTCTTC. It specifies CASSFGQGIYNEQFF.

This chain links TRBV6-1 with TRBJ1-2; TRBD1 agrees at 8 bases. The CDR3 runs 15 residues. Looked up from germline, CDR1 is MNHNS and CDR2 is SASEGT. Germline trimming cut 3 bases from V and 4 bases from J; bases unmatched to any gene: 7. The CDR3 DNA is TGTGCCAGCAGTGACGGGACAGGCCAGGGCTATGGCTACACCTTC. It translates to CASSDGTGQGYGYTF.

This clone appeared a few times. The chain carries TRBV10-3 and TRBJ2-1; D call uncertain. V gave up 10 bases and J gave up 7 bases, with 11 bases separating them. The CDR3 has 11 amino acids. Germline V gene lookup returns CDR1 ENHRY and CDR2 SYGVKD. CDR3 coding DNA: TGTGCCACCCGTGGCGCAAATGAGCAGTTCTTC. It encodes CATRGANEQFF.

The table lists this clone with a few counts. In DNA, the CDR3 is TGTGCCAGCAGCCGTCCGGGACAGGGCGCGAACACTGAAGCTTTCTTT. It is translated as CASSRPGQGANTEAFF. The gene calls are TRBV5-4 and TRBJ1-1, with 9 bases lining up with TRBD1. The length of the CDR3 is 16 residues. The J segment lost 1 base and the V segment lost 4 bases, leaving 8 bases of the junction unmatched. CDR1 SGHNT and CDR2 YYREEE come from the germline V gene (reference sequence).

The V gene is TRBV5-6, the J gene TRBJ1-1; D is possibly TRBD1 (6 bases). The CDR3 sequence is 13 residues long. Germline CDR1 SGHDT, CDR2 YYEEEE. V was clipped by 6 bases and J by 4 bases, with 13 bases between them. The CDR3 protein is CASTPRGGTEAFF. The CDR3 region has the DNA TGTGCCAGCACCCCGAGAGGGGGCACTGAAGCTTTCTTT.

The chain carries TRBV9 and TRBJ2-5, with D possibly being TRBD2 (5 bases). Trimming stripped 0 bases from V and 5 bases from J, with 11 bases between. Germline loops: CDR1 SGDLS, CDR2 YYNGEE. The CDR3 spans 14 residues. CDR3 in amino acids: CASSVAGVSETQYF. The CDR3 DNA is TGTGCCAGCAGCGTAGCCGGGGTTTCGGAGACCCAGTACTTC.

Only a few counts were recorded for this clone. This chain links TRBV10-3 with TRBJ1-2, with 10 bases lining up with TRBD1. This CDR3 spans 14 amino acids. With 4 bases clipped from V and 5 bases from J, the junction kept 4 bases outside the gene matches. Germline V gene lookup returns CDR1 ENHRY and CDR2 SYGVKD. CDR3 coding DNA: TGTGCCATCAGTGCGGGGACAGGGGAGTATGGCTACACCTTC. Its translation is CAISAGTGEYGYTF.

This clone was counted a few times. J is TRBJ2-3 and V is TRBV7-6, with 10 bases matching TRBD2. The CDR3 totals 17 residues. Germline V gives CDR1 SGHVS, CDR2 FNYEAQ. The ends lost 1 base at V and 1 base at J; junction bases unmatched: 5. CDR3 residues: CASSLDYGTSGTDTQYF. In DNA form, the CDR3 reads TGTGCCAGCAGCTTAGATTATGGGACTAGCGGCACAGATACGCAGTATTTT. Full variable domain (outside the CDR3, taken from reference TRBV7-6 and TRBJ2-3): GAGVSQSPRYKVTKRGQDVALRCDPISGHVSLYWYRQALGQGPEFLTYFNYEAQQDKSGLPNDRFSAERPEGSISTLTIQRTEQRDSAMYRCASSLDYGTSGTDTQYFGPGTRLTVL.

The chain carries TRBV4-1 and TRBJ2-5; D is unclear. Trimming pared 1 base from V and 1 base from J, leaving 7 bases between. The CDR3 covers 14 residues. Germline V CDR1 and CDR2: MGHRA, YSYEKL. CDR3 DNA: TGCGCCAGCAGCCAAGGGGCTAGCCAAGAGACCCAGTACTTC. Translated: CASSQGASQETQYF.